Shown below are 18 T cell receptor beta chains from a single sample sequenced in a study of shared clonotypes between healthy human individuals. Clones were sequenced by immunoSEQ multiplex PCR, and TCRdb holds only the in-frame ones, with some missing. The table records around 640,000 clones, 96% of them present only once. Naive CD8 cells, CD45RO-negative and positively selected for CCR7, excluded terminally differentiated effector memory CD45RA+ cells. Sample: naive CD8+ T cells sorted from blood. Receptors originate from a woman in her 30s in good health.

This CDR3 reads CATSRDRVRTGAADTQYF. CDR3 DNA sequence: TGTGCCACCAGCAGAGATAGAGTTAGGACAGGGGCGGCAGATACGCAGTATTTT. The V gene is TRBV15, the J gene TRBJ2-3; 9 bases align to TRBD1. CDR3 length equals 18 residues. Trimming took 0 bases from V and 4 from J; bases not matched to a gene: 11. The germline CDR1 and CDR2 sequences are LNHNV and YYDKDF (reference sequence).

The chain recombines TRBV7-9 with TRBJ2-4; 12 bases align to TRBD2. The J segment lost 6 bases and the V segment lost 5 bases, leaving 14 bases of the junction unmatched. The CDR3 loop spans 18 amino acids. From germline, CDR1 is SEHNR and CDR2 FQNEAQ (reference sequence). CDR3 nucleotides: TGTGCCAGCAGCCCTCGGACTAGCGGGAAAAGGACGGGAAACATTCAGTACTTC. It specifies CASSPRTSGKRTGNIQYF.

On this clone: Other DNA variants within this sample encode the same CDR3. The chain is built from TRBV27 and TRBJ2-5; 9 positions agree with TRBD2. Trimming cost V 2 bases and J 5 bases; bases outside gene matches: 0. Germline assignment: CDR1 MNHEY and CDR2 SMNVEV (reference sequence). The CDR3 consists of 13 residues. This CDR3 reads CASSLSGGETQYF. Here the CDR3 DNA reads TGTGCCAGCAGTTTAAGCGGGGGGGAGACCCAGTACTTC.

The chain carries TRBV2 and TRBJ1-5; D unresolved. The germline CDR1 and CDR2 sequences are SNHLY and FYNNEI. This CDR3 is built from 15 residues. The ends were cut back, 7 bases at V and 0 bases at J, with 13 bases in the middle. The CDR3 is CASTHSGYSNQPQHF. The CDR3 bases are TGTGCCAGCACCCACTCTGGGTATAGCAATCAGCCCCAGCATTTT.

On this clone itself: At the DNA level, this CDR3 is encoded by other sequences in the same sample as well. The chain carries TRBV28 and TRBJ2-3; D is uncertain. Trimming cost V 3 bases and J 0 bases, with 7 bases left between them. The CDR3 extends over 14 amino acids. Germline loops: CDR1 MDHEN, CDR2 SYDVKM. The DNA for the CDR3 is TGTGCCAGCAGTTTCGGCGGAAGCACAGATACGCAGTATTTT. Translation gives CASSFGGSTDTQYF. Filled out from reference TRBV28 and TRBJ2-3, the complete variable domain reads DVKVTQSSRYLVKRTGEKVFLECVQDMDHENMFWYRQDPGLGLRLIYFSYDVKMKEKGDIPEGYSVSREKKERFSLILESASTNQTSMYLCASSFGGSTDTQYFGPGTRLTVL.

The chain is built from TRBV10-2 and TRBJ2-1; the D gene is possibly TRBD2 (6 bases). Germline loops: CDR1 WSHSY, CDR2 SAAADI. The V and J ends lost 8 bases and 0 bases respectively, with 14 bases between them. CDR3 length equals 15 residues. The CDR3 sequence is CASGGLPSSYNEQFF. The DNA for the CDR3 is TGCGCCAGCGGAGGACTACCGAGCTCCTACAATGAGCAGTTCTTC.

The chain has TRBV4-2 and TRBJ2-2, with TRBD2 matching 13 bases. Per germline, CDR1 LGHNA and CDR2 YNFKEQ. This CDR3 region has 16 residues. The ends lost 4 bases at V and 5 bases at J; junction bases unmatched: 4. CDR3 in DNA: TGTGCCAGCAGCCGACTAGCGGGAGGAGGGACCGGGGAGCTGTTTTTT. Its protein product is CASSRLAGGGTGELFF.

The chain uses TRBV5-6 and TRBJ2-1; TRBD2 matches at 8 bases. V shed 8 bases, J shed 4 bases, and the junction held 17 bases outside the gene matches. Germline loops: CDR1 SGHDT, CDR2 YYEEEE. CDR3 size: 17 residues. DNA for the CDR3: TGTGCCAGTACCTTACCTCTGAGCGGGAGTTTGTACAATGAGCAGTTCTTC. As protein: CASTLPLSGSLYNEQFF.

The V call is TRBV19, the J call TRBJ1-2; D is ambiguous. Germline V gene sequence: CDR1 LNHDA, CDR2 SQIVND (reference sequence). V lost 3 bases, J lost 1 base, and 9 bases lay in between. This CDR3 contains 14 residues. The CDR3 DNA sequence: TGTGCCAGTAGTATCGGTGCCAGTAACTATGGCTACACCTTC. It encodes CASSIGASNYGYTF. The whole variable domain, filled in from reference TRBV19 and TRBJ1-2, reads DGGITQSPKYLFRKEGQNVTLSCEQNLNHDAMYWYRQDPGQGLRLIYYSQIVNDFQKGDIAEGYSVSREKKESFPLTVTSAQKNPTAFYLCASSIGASNYGYTFGSGTRLTVV.

V and J are TRBV27 and TRBJ2-1; 10 positions agree with TRBD2. The CDR3 is made up of 15 amino acids. With 3 bases clipped from V and 6 bases from J, the junction kept 5 bases outside the gene matches. CDR1 is MNHEY and CDR2 is SMNVEV in the germline V gene (reference sequence). The CDR3: CASSFLAGAFNEQFF. Here the CDR3 DNA reads TGTGCCAGCAGTTTTCTAGCGGGAGCATTCAATGAGCAGTTCTTC.

The V call is TRBV4-1, the J call TRBJ2-7; perhaps TRBD1 as D (6 bases). V lost 0 bases and J 0 bases, leaving 12 bases between the germline ends. This CDR3 is built from 16 residues. From germline, CDR1 is MGHRA and CDR2 YSYEKL. The CDR3 here is CASSQDPGVSSYEQYF. In DNA, the CDR3 is TGCGCCAGCAGCCAAGATCCAGGGGTAAGCTCCTACGAGCAGTACTTC.

This chain joins TRBV14 and TRBJ2-2; TRBD2 might be the D (5 bases). The CDR3 is 14 amino acids. V lost 3 bases and J lost 4, with 9 bases in between. Germline V gene data show CDR1 as SGHDN and CDR2 as FVKESK. DNA for the CDR3: TGTGCCAGCAGCCACTCAGCGGTCACCGGGGAGCTGTTTTTT. This sequence encodes CASSHSAVTGELFF.

The genes are TRBV7-9 and TRBJ2-3; possible D gene TRBD2, 7 bases. The CDR3 runs to 13 residues. The germline V and J ends were trimmed by 8 bases and 2 bases, with 11 bases remaining between them. Germline CDR1 is SEHNR and CDR2 is FQNEAQ (reference sequence). The CDR3 reads CASWAGATDTQYF. CDR3 in DNA: TGTGCCAGCTGGGCGGGGGCCACAGATACGCAGTATTTT.

The rearrangement joins TRBV27 to TRBJ2-3; D is perhaps TRBD2 (6 bases). V lost 6 bases and J lost 3, with 19 bases in between. The CDR3 has 16 amino acids. Per the germline V gene, CDR1 is MNHEY and CDR2 is SMNVEV (reference sequence). As DNA, the CDR3 is TGTGCCAGCAGCCCCCTGGATGGGGGGACGACAGATACGCAGTATTTT. This sequence encodes CASSPLDGGTTDTQYF.

This chain joins TRBV7-6 and TRBJ1-4; D remains unclear. The CDR3 consists of 18 residues. V lost 0 bases, J lost 5 bases, and 19 bases lay in between. In germline, CDR1 is SGHVS, CDR2 FNYEAQ. The CDR3 is CASSLAPLFGQQNEKLFF. In DNA, the CDR3 is TGTGCCAGCAGCTTAGCCCCTTTGTTTGGGCAGCAAAATGAAAAACTGTTTTTT.

This chain connects TRBV25-1 to TRBJ2-2; TRBD1 matches 7 bases. V was clipped by 6 bases and J by 3 bases; unmatched bases: 7. The CDR3 contains 15 residues. Germline assignment: CDR1 MGHDK and CDR2 SYGVNS. Here the CDR3 DNA reads TGTGCCAGCAGCCCCCGGGACAGAGACACCGGGGAGCTGTTTTTT. It specifies CASSPRDRDTGELFF.

The V and J genes are TRBV28 and TRBJ2-7; D assignment may be TRBD1 or TRBD2 (7 bases each). This CDR3 is built from 14 residues. With 5 bases removed from V and 3 bases from J, the gap between germline ends came to 14 bases. Germline V gene lookup returns CDR1 MDHEN and CDR2 SYDVKM. The CDR3 DNA reads as TGTGCCAGCAGTGCAGGGGGGGCGCACTACGAGCAGTACTTC. This gives the protein CASSAGGAHYEQYF.

The V gene is TRBV9, the J gene TRBJ2-1, with no clear D. Deletions cut 7 bases from V and 7 bases from J, with 6 bases between. Germline V gene data show CDR1 as SGDLS and CDR2 as YYNGEE. The CDR3 totals 10 residues. CDR3 nucleotides: TGTGCCAGCCAGGAAAATGAGCAGTTCTTC. Its translation is CASQENEQFF.